This entry is about one TCR beta chain. Following a re-call of the 5' RACE reads, TCRdb has one entry per CDR3 protein and lacks DNA. This table holds about 460,000 distinct CDR3 sequences. This sample was included in a study of T cells expressing NK-cell markers. Sequencing input: blood T cells: a sorted CD56 or NKG2C T cell subset, CD4+ or CD8+ T cells, or bulk PBMC T cells (not recorded which). The sequence was obtained from a woman in her 50s in good health.

CDR3 sequence reads: CASSLRGSETQYF. The chain has TRBV7-9 and TRBJ2-5; as DNA is missing, the TRBD1 call by TCRdb cannot be tested. Germline V gene data show CDR1 as SEHNR and CDR2 as FQNEAQ (reference sequence). The CDR3 has 13 residues.